Following are 2 T cell receptor beta chains from one sample sequenced in a study of OX40 agonist ivuxolimab in advanced cancers. The data were produced by immunoSEQ multiplex PCR, yet TCRdb's version contains in-frame clones alone and is incomplete. The table has some 59,000 clones, roughly 88% seen once; the top ten hold 2% to 2.5%. This sample comprised CD4+ or CD8+ T cells sorted from blood, obtained in a trial of the OX40 agonist ivuxolimab. These receptors came from an adult with an advanced solid tumor such as melanoma, head and neck, liver or kidney cancer.

CDR3 nucleotide sequence: TGTGCCACCGAGGTAGGGGGCGGGCAGCCCCAGCATTTT. This gives the protein CATEVGGGQPQHF. This chain links TRBV19 with TRBJ1-5; 7 nucleotides match TRBD1. Germline loops: CDR1 LNHDA, CDR2 SQIVND (reference sequence). This CDR3 has 13 residues. The J segment lost 7 bases and the V segment lost 10 bases, leaving 10 bases of the junction unmatched.

This clone was detected a few times. The V call is TRBV9, the J call TRBJ1-3; D is ambiguous. Germline CDR1 and CDR2: SGDLS and YYNGEE. Trimming left V 2 bases short and J 1 base short, with 13 bases between. The CDR3 consists of 16 residues. The CDR3 loop reads CASSVSGAESGNTIYF. Written as DNA, the CDR3 is TGTGCCAGCAGCGTCTCAGGAGCAGAGTCTGGAAACACCATATATTTT.